This T cell receptor (beta chain) comes out of a study of CD8 T cells in ankylosing spondylitis. This CDR3 is built from 14 residues. Unmatched junction bases numbered 6, after V lost 7 bases and J lost 5 bases. Germline loops: CDR1 LGHDT, CDR2 YNNKEL (reference sequence). This clonotype was seen many times. What it binds is unknown. Study outcomes and limitations: CD8+ cells made up the disease-linked clones, which were relatively rare in peripheral blood.

Quantitative molecular-barcoded 5'-RACE generated the TCR beta libraries. TCRdb reprocessed the 5' RACE reads via MiXCR and lists one record per CDR3 protein. The sample lists about 92,000 distinct CDR3 sequences, just under 9% occurring once. The sequenced material came from blood, either unsorted or a sorted T cell fraction (not recorded which). The receptor's source is a male donor with ankylosing spondylitis or in good health (not recorded which). The genes are TRBV3-1 and TRBJ2-5; 11 positions match TRBD2. The CDR3 region is CASTTRTSGETQYF. CDR3 coding DNA: TGTGCCAGCACGACACGGACTAGCGGGGAGACCCAGTACTTC.